This TCR beta chain derives from a study of resident and recirculating memory T cells in vitiligo. Turning to the study itself: Shave-biopsy epidermis from lesional and nonlesional skin was sequenced alongside PBMCs.

Produced via immunoSEQ multiplex PCR; TCRdb's table is partial and in-frame only. This table holds some 70,000 clones, about 89% found once. Confetti depigmentation, marking active vitiligo, was absent in these patients. This sequence originates from a male donor with vitiligo. The sample consisted of blood.

The CDR3 region is CASSPWAGGLNEQFF. As DNA, the CDR3 is TGTGCCAGCAGCCCTTGGGCAGGGGGGCTCAATGAGCAGTTCTTC. The chain couples TRBV5-4 to TRBJ2-1, with D possibly being TRBD1 (7 bases). Trimming left V 4 bases short and J 6 bases short, with 17 bases between. CDR1 is SGHNT and CDR2 is YYREEE in the germline V gene (reference sequence). CDR3 length equals 15 residues.